These 5 T cell receptor beta chains came from one sample sequenced in a study of T-cell memory formation after mild COVID-19. TCRdb analysed the 5' RACE reads with MiXCR anew, one entry per CDR3 protein. This repertoire shows 350,000 or so distinct CDR3 sequences, more than 20% found once; its top ten account for approximately 12%. The sequencing sample was made of PBMCs or a T cell subset sorted from them (not recorded which). The source is an adult woman who had mild COVID-19 (a few samples of this study predate the infection). Cell type and time point are not known.

The chain joins TRBV30 to TRBJ1-6; D is undetermined. This CDR3 has 15 amino acids. The ends were cut back, 3 bases at V and 7 bases at J, with 16 bases in the middle. Germline V gene lookup returns CDR1 GTSNPN and CDR2 SVGIG (reference sequence). CDR3 sequence: CAWREIDGNNSPLHF. Here the CDR3 DNA reads TGTGCCTGGAGAGAGATTGATGGGAACAATTCACCCCTCCACTTT.

This clonotype was observed a single time. J is TRBJ2-2 and V is TRBV18; no reliable D call. From germline, CDR1 is KGHSH and CDR2 LQKENI. The CDR3 runs to 13 residues. Trimming removed 6 bases at V and 5 bases at J, with 10 bases between. The DNA for the CDR3 is TGTGCCAGCTCGACTGTCGAGACCGGGGAGCTGTTTTTT. Translation gives CASSTVETGELFF.

This clonotype was seen a handful of times. The rearrangement joins TRBV29-1 to TRBJ2-1; D gene ambiguous. V was shortened by 0 bases and J by 2 bases, with 8 bases between the two germline ends. CDR3 length equals 14 residues. CDR1 is SQVTM, CDR2 ANQGSEA, per germline. CDR3 sequence (DNA): TGCAGCGTTGAAGAGGTGGGGACCTACAATGAGCAGTTCTTC. Translation: CSVEEVGTYNEQFF.

This chain's CDR3 is CASSLVAGGGSSTDTQYF. The CDR3 coding sequence is TGTGCCAGCAGCTTAGTGGCGGGAGGGGGGTCTAGCACAGATACGCAGTATTTT. The rearrangement uses TRBV11-3 and TRBJ2-3, with TRBD2 matching 9 bases. The J segment lost 0 bases and the V segment lost 1 base, leaving 8 bases of the junction unmatched. Germline lookup yields CDR1 SGHNT and CDR2 YENEEA. The CDR3 is 18 amino acids.

This clonotype was counted at least ten times. This chain joins TRBV5-6 and TRBJ1-4; D may be TRBD1 (5 bases). The CDR3 covers 17 residues. V lost 0 bases and J 0 bases, leaving 12 bases between the germline ends. Germline CDR1 reads SGHDT; CDR2 reads YYEEEE. The CDR3 bases are TGTGCCAGCAGCTTGGCCGGGACGGCTGCAACTAATGAAAAACTGTTTTTT. This codes for CASSLAGTAATNEKLFF.